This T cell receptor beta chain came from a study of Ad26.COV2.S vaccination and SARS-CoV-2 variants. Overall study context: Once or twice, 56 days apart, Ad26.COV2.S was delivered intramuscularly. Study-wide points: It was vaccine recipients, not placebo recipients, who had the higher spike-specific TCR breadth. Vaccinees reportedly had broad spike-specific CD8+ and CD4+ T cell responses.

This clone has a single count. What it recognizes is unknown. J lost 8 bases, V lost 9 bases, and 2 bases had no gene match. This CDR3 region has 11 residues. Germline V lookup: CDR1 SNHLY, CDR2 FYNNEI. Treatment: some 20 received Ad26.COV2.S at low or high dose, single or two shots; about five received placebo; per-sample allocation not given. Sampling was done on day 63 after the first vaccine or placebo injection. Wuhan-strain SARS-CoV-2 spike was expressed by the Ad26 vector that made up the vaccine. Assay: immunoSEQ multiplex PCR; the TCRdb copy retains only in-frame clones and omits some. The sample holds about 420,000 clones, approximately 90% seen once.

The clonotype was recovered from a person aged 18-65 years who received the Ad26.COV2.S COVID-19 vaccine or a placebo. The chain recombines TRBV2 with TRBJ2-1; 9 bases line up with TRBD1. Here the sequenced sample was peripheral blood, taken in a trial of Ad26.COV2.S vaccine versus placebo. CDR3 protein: CARQGADEQFF. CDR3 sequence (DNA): TGTGCCAGACAGGGGGCAGATGAGCAGTTCTTC.